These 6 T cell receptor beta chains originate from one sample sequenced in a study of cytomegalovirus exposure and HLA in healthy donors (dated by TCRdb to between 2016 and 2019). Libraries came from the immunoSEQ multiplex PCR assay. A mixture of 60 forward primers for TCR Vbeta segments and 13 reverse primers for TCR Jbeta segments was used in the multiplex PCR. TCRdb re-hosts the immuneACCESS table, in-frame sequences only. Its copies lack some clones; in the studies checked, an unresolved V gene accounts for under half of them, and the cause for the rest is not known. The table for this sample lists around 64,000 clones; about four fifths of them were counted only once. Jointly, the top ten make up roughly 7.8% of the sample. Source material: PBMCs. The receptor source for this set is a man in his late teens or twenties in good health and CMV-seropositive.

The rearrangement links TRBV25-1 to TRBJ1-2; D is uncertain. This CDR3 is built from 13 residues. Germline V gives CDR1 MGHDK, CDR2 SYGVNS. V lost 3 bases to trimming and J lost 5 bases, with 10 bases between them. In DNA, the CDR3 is TGTGCCAGCAGTGACCAAACGAGTTATGGCTACACCTTC. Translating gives CASSDQTSYGYTF.

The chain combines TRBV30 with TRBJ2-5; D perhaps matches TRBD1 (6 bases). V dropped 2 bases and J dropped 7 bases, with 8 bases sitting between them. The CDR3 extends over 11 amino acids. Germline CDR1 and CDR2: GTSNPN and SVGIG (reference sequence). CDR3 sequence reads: CAWSLGATQYF. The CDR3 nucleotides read TGTGCCTGGAGTCTGGGGGCGACCCAGTACTTC.

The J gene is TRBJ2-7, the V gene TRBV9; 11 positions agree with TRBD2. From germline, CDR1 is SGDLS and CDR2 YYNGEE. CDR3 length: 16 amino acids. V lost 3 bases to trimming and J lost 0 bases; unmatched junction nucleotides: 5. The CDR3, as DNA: TGTGCCAGCAGCGCCGCCGGGACTAGCGGCTCCTACGAGCAGTACTTC. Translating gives CASSAAGTSGSYEQYF.

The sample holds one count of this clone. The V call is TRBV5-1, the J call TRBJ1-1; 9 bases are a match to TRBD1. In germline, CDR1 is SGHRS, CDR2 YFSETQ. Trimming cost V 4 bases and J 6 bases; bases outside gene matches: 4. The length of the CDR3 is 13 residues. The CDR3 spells CASSGDRDAEAFF. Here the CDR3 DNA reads TGCGCCAGCAGCGGGGACAGGGACGCTGAAGCTTTCTTT.

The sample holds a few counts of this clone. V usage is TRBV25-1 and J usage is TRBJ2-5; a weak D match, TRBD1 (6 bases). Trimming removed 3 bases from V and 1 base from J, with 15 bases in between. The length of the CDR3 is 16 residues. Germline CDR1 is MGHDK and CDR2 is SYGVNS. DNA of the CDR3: TGTGCCAGCAGTGAGGGACATCCCGGGATCCAAGAGACCCAGTACTTC. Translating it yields CASSEGHPGIQETQYF.

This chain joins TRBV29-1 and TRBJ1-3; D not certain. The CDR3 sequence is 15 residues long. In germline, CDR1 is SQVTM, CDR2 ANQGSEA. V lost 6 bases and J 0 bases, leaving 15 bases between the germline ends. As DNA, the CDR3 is TGCAGCGTCCGAACGGGGAAGAGCTCTGGAAACACCATATATTTT. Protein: CSVRTGKSSGNTIYF. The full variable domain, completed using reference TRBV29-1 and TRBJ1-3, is SAVISQKPSRDICQRGTSLTIQCQVDSQVTMMFWYRQQPGQSLTLIATANQGSEATYESGFVIDKFPISRPNLTFSTLTVSNMSPEDSSIYLCSVRTGKSSGNTIYFGEGSWLTVV.